Each of the 20 T cell receptor beta chains below was sequenced from the same sample in a study of shared clonotypes between healthy human individuals (dated by TCRdb to 2020 to 2022). The library was obtained by the immunoSEQ multiplex PCR assay. TCRdb limited this immuneACCESS table to in-frame rearrangements with V and J called. A share of clones is missing; checked studies link under half to unresolved V genes, and the rest is unexplained. This sample gives 2 million to 2.5 million clones in total; approximately 90% of them show up just once. 0.3% to 0.45% of the sample is taken by the ten largest. The specimen sequenced was naive CD4+ T cells from PBMCs. Reading the label with the study, this specimen's cell subset or site is: CD45RA+ positively selected. These receptors originate from a man aged 18 to 30 in good health. Some clones in this sample may be carry-over from other donors' samples.

J is TRBJ2-7 and V is TRBV11-3; D is unresolved. V was shortened by 2 bases and J by 3 bases, with 8 bases between the two germline ends. Looked up from germline, CDR1 is SGHNT and CDR2 is YENEEA. The CDR3 is made up of 13 amino acids. The CDR3 reads CASSLNSHYEQYF. The CDR3 nucleotides are TGTGCCAGCAGCTTAAACAGCCACTACGAGCAGTACTTC.

Notes on this clone: This specimen includes other DNA sequences encoding the same CDR3. V usage is TRBV28 and J usage is TRBJ1-3, with D unclear. Germline V lookup: CDR1 MDHEN, CDR2 SYDVKM. CDR3 length: 15 residues. Trimming removed 0 bases from V and 0 bases from J, with 6 bases in between. In DNA form, the CDR3 reads TGTGCCAGCAGTTTATGGGGTAGCTCTGGAAACACCATATATTTT. Its protein is CASSLWGSSGNTIYF.

The gene calls are TRBV28 and TRBJ2-5; 9 bases map to TRBD2. Trimming at V came to 5 bases and at J to 9 bases, leaving 19 bases not matched to a gene. The CDR3 has 17 amino acids. Germline-derived CDR1 and CDR2 are MDHEN and SYDVKM. The CDR3 DNA follows: TGTGCCAGCAGTCCACTCAATTCCGGGACTAGCCGCCGGCCCCAGTACTTC. This encodes CASSPLNSGTSRRPQYF.

The chain couples TRBV30 to TRBJ1-1; a weak D match, TRBD1 (5 bases). The CDR3 extends over 11 amino acids. The V end lost 8 bases, the J end lost 1 base, and 8 bases lay between the germline ends. Germline V gene sequence: CDR1 GTSNPN, CDR2 SVGIG (reference sequence). CDR3 region: CAGDRNTEAFF. The CDR3 nucleotides read TGTGCCGGTGACAGGAACACTGAAGCTTTCTTT. The whole variable domain, filled in from reference TRBV30 and TRBJ1-1, reads SQTIHQWPATLVQPVGSPLSLECTVEGTSNPNLYWYRQAAGRGLQLLFYSVGIGQISSEVPQNLSASRPQDRQFILSSKKLLLSDSGFYLCAGDRNTEAFFGQGTRLTVV.

The rearrangement links TRBV7-2 to TRBJ1-1, with a tentative D call TRBD1 (5 bases). The CDR3 extends over 15 amino acids. CDR1 is SGHTA, CDR2 FQGNSA, per germline. V was cut by 1 base and J by 1 base, with 10 bases left in between. The DNA for the CDR3 is TGTGCCAGCAGCTTAGAGCAGGGACGGAACACTGAAGCTTTCTTT. Translating it yields CASSLEQGRNTEAFF.

The chain couples TRBV9 to TRBJ2-1; TRBD1 might be the D (6 bases). Germline values: CDR1 SGDLS, CDR2 YYNGEE. Trimming pared 0 bases from V and 4 bases from J, leaving 11 bases between. The CDR3 sequence is 15 residues long. The CDR3 reads CASSVVPGVYNEQFF. CDR3 nucleotide sequence: TGTGCCAGCAGCGTAGTTCCAGGGGTTTACAATGAGCAGTTCTTC.

The chain has TRBV7-3 and TRBJ2-1; D might be TRBD2 (6 bases). Germline assignment: CDR1 SGHTA and CDR2 FQGTGA. The CDR3 totals 13 residues. The V gene lost 1 base and the J gene lost 15 bases, with 16 bases spanning the gap. The CDR3 DNA reads TGTGCCAGCAGCTTAAGTTTTAGCGGCGAAAGGTTCTTC. Translation: CASSLSFSGERFF.

The rearrangement links TRBV10-2 to TRBJ1-5, with no clear D. CDR1 and CDR2 (germline): WSHSY, SAAADI. The CDR3 has 12 amino acids. V was pared by 3 bases and J by 5 bases, with 5 bases between. The CDR3: CASSDSYQPQHF. As DNA, the CDR3 is TGCGCCAGCAGTGACAGCTATCAGCCCCAGCATTTT.

V is TRBV7-2 and J is TRBJ2-2; 8 bases fit TRBD2. CDR3 length: 18 amino acids. V shed 2 bases and J 4 bases; nucleotides not matched to a gene: 12. Germline V CDR1 and CDR2: SGHTA, FQGNSA. The CDR3 bases are TGTGCCAGCAGCTTAAGGTTGCTAGCGGGTAGTGGCACCGGGGAGCTGTTTTTT. It encodes CASSLRLLAGSGTGELFF.

This chain uses TRBV27 with TRBJ2-7; D may be TRBD2 (6 bases). Trimming stripped 2 bases from V and 2 bases from J, with 16 bases between. The CDR3 loop spans 16 amino acids. Germline V gives CDR1 MNHEY, CDR2 SMNVEV (reference sequence). CDR3 in amino acids: CASSLDPTTRTYEQYF. Here the CDR3 DNA reads TGTGCCAGCAGTTTAGACCCCACGACTAGGACCTACGAGCAGTACTTC.

The V call is TRBV28, the J call TRBJ1-2; unclear D gene. V was clipped by 3 bases and J by 8 bases, with 13 bases between them. CDR1 and CDR2 (germline): MDHEN, SYDVKM. The CDR3 length is 13 residues. As DNA, the CDR3 is TGTGCCAGCAGTTTCCCCGGGAAGAGGGGCTACACCTTC. This encodes CASSFPGKRGYTF.

This chain links TRBV7-8 with TRBJ2-1; 12 nucleotides line up with TRBD2. J gave up 5 bases and V 5 bases, and 1 base lay outside the gene matches. The CDR3 is 14 amino acids. Germline CDR1 reads SGHVS; CDR2 reads FQNEAQ. The CDR3 loop reads CASSRLAGDNEQFF. The CDR3 DNA reads TGTGCCAGCAGCCGACTAGCGGGAGACAATGAGCAGTTCTTC. The variable domain in full, with the rest retrieved from reference TRBV7-8 and TRBJ2-1, is GAGVSQSPRYKVAKRGQDVALRCDPISGHVSLFWYQQALGQGPEFLTYFQNEAQLDKSGLPSDRFFAERPEGSVSTLKIQRTQQEDSAVYLCASSRLAGDNEQFFGPGTRLTVL.

V usage is TRBV2 and J usage is TRBJ1-1; 8 bases line up with TRBD1. CDR1 and CDR2 from the germline V gene are SNHLY and FYNNEI. Losses at the gene ends were 0 bases for V and 8 bases for J; bases not matched to a gene: 5. This CDR3 is 14 amino acids long. The DNA for the CDR3 is TGTGCCAGCAGTGAAGCCCAACGGACAGGGGAAGCTTTCTTT. The encoded protein is CASSEAQRTGEAFF.

This chain connects TRBV5-1 to TRBJ2-2, with 8 bases lining up with TRBD1. Germline lookup yields CDR1 SGHRS and CDR2 YFSETQ. The CDR3 consists of 16 residues. The V and J ends lost 1 base and 1 base, in that order; junction bases with no gene match: 3. The CDR3 nucleotides are TGCGCCAGCAGCTTGCAGGGGGCCCTGAACACCGGGGAGCTGTTTTTT. Translated, it gives CASSLQGALNTGELFF.

The chain carries TRBV6-6 and TRBJ2-7, with 9 bases aligning to TRBD2. The germline gives CDR1 MNHNY, CDR2 SVGAGI (reference sequence). The CDR3 runs 13 residues. The trim removed 8 bases at V and 3 bases at J, leaving 5 bases unmatched. CDR3 DNA sequence: TGTGCCAGCCGACTAGCGGAGAACTACGAGCAGTACTTC. Translated, it gives CASRLAENYEQYF.

The chain carries TRBV19 and TRBJ1-2; 8 bases line up with TRBD1. This CDR3 comprises 13 residues. The germline V gene encodes CDR1 LNHDA and CDR2 SQIVND (reference sequence). After removal of 3 bases from V and 7 bases from J, the junction contained 4 bases not matched to a gene. The CDR3 bases are TGTGCCAGTAGTATGGACAGGGCAGGTGGCTACACCTTC. Amino acids: CASSMDRAGGYTF. The full variable domain, its missing parts supplied by reference TRBV19 and TRBJ1-2, is DGGITQSPKYLFRKEGQNVTLSCEQNLNHDAMYWYRQDPGQGLRLIYYSQIVNDFQKGDIAEGYSVSREKKESFPLTVTSAQKNPTAFYLCASSMDRAGGYTFGSGTRLTVV.

As for this clone: Other DNA sequences within the sample encode an identical CDR3. The chain carries TRBV7-3 and TRBJ1-5, with 8 bases identical to TRBD1. Germline assignment: CDR1 SGHTA and CDR2 FQGTGA. With 3 bases clipped from V and 3 bases from J, the junction kept 1 base outside the gene matches. CDR3 length equals 14 residues. The DNA for the CDR3 is TGTGCCAGCAGCTTGACAGGGGTCAATCAGCCCCAGCATTTT. This sequence encodes CASSLTGVNQPQHF.

This chain joins TRBV5-1 and TRBJ2-6; D call uncertain. The CDR3 totals 16 residues. Trimming cost V 3 bases and J 0 bases, with 10 bases left between them. Germline V CDR1 and CDR2: SGHRS, YFSETQ. This CDR3 is CASSYSVSSGANVLTF. CDR3 DNA: TGCGCCAGCAGCTACAGCGTTAGCTCTGGGGCCAACGTCCTGACTTTC.

This rearrangement joins TRBV11-3 to TRBJ1-1; TRBD1 agrees at 9 bases. This CDR3 has 15 amino acids. The J segment lost 1 base and the V segment lost 5 bases, leaving 5 bases of the junction unmatched. In germline, CDR1 is SGHNT, CDR2 YENEEA. CDR3 protein: CASSPGTGKNTEAFF. CDR3 bases: TGTGCCAGCAGCCCCGGGACAGGGAAGAACACTGAAGCTTTCTTT.

This chain uses TRBV6-1 with TRBJ1-1; D uncertain. The germline V gene encodes CDR1 MNHNS and CDR2 SASEGT. CDR3 length: 11 amino acids. The V gene lost 6 bases and the J gene lost 7 bases, with 9 bases spanning the gap. The CDR3 DNA reads as TGTGCCAGCAGCGTCGGAGGTGAAGCTTTCTTT. Its protein product is CASSVGGEAFF.